These 32 T cell receptor beta chains share one sample of origin, sequenced in a study of blood T cell repertoires in COVID-19. The data were produced by immunoSEQ multiplex PCR, yet TCRdb's version contains in-frame clones alone and is incomplete. The data contain around 130,000 clones, 75% to 80% of them singletons. Input material: peripheral blood. The source of these receptors is a human donor in a cohort sampled during active COVID-19.

The genes are TRBV30 and TRBJ2-1; 10 positions match TRBD2. V gave up 4 bases and J gave up 0 bases; unmatched junction bases: 6. Germline CDR1 is GTSNPN and CDR2 is SVGIG (reference sequence). This CDR3 contains 16 residues. The CDR3 is CAWNPLAGDSYNEQFF. The CDR3 DNA is TGTGCCTGGAACCCCCTAGCGGGGGACTCCTACAATGAGCAGTTCTTC.

The V and J genes are TRBV3-1 (or the pseudogene TRBV3-2) and TRBJ2-1; 9 bases are a match to TRBD2. The germline V gene encodes CDR1 LGHDT and CDR2 YNNKEL (reference sequence). V lost 4 bases to trimming and J lost 2 bases; unmatched junction nucleotides: 6. The CDR3 loop spans 16 amino acids. CDR3 amino acids: CASSPVSGGTYNEQFF. The CDR3 DNA reads as TGTGCCAGCAGCCCCGTTAGCGGGGGCACCTACAATGAGCAGTTCTTC.

The gene calls are TRBV5-6 and TRBJ1-5; D is ambiguous. Trimming removed 2 bases at V and 6 bases at J, with 12 bases between. CDR1 SGHDT and CDR2 YYEEEE come from the germline V gene. The CDR3 totals 14 residues. CDR3 DNA sequence: TGTGCCAGCAGCTTTAGAGGGAGAGGTCAGCCCCAGCATTTT. It specifies CASSFRGRGQPQHF.

This sequence joins TRBV11-3 and TRBJ2-3; D remains unclear. V was shortened by 1 base and J by 2 bases, with 7 bases between the two germline ends. The germline V gene has CDR1 SGHNT and CDR2 YENEEA. The CDR3 consists of 14 residues. CDR3 sequence (DNA): TGTGCCAGCAGCTTAGCCGACAACACAGATACGCAGTATTTT. It is translated as CASSLADNTDTQYF.

This chain joins TRBV5-6 and TRBJ1-1; 7 bases are a match to TRBD1. The CDR3 is 17 residues long. Germline CDR1 SGHDT, CDR2 YYEEEE. With 1 base clipped from V and 0 bases from J, the junction kept 9 bases outside the gene matches. The chain's CDR3 is CASSLWGDSIMNTEAFF. CDR3 nucleotides: TGTGCCAGCAGCTTGTGGGGGGACAGCATCATGAACACTGAAGCTTTCTTT. The whole variable domain, filled in from reference TRBV5-6 and TRBJ1-1, reads DAGVTQSPTHLIKTRGQQVTLRCSPKSGHDTVSWYQQALGQGPQFIFQYYEEEERQRGNFPDRFSGHQFPNYSSELNVNALLLGDSALYLCASSLWGDSIMNTEAFFGQGTRLTVV.

This CDR3 reads CASSLGVDRRFYGYTF. The CDR3 bases are TGTGCCAGCAGCTTGGGCGTGGACAGGCGCTTCTATGGCTACACCTTC. The V gene is TRBV5-6, the J gene TRBJ1-2, with TRBD1 identical over 7 bases. J gave up 4 bases and V 0 bases, and 9 bases lay outside the gene matches. Germline CDR1 is SGHDT and CDR2 is YYEEEE. This CDR3 is built from 16 residues.

The chain employs TRBV10-3 and TRBJ2-7; 8 bases map to TRBD1. The CDR3 spans 15 residues. Germline V gene lookup returns CDR1 ENHRY and CDR2 SYGVKD. V dropped 1 base and J dropped 5; count of bases not matched to a gene: 7. CDR3 protein: CAISELRTGYHEQYF. The CDR3 coding sequence is TGTGCCATCAGTGAGTTAAGGACAGGGTACCACGAGCAGTACTTC.

The gene calls are TRBV5-1 and TRBJ2-7; 7 bases are shared with TRBD1. This CDR3 has 14 amino acids. Trimming removed 3 bases from V and 4 bases from J; junction bases left unmatched: 7. Per germline, CDR1 SGHRS and CDR2 YFSETQ. The CDR3 sequence is CASSSVGRGYEQYF. Here the CDR3 DNA reads TGCGCCAGCAGCTCAGTAGGCAGGGGGTACGAGCAGTACTTC.

The V gene is TRBV7-2, the J gene TRBJ2-7, with D unresolved. The germline gives CDR1 SGHTA, CDR2 FQGNSA. V gave up 2 bases and J gave up 3 bases, with 5 bases separating them. CDR3 length: 12 amino acids. The CDR3 DNA reads TGTGCCAGCAGCTTAAACGGCTACGAGCAGTACTTC. This translates into CASSLNGYEQYF.

This clone has only a few counts. The genes are TRBV30 and TRBJ2-6, with D possibly matching TRBD1 (5 bases). Trimming left V 8 bases short and J 4 bases short, with 15 bases between. Germline CDR1 is GTSNPN and CDR2 is SVGIG (reference sequence). This CDR3 has 14 residues. CDR3 bases: TGTGCCCATACGTGGGGCTTCGGGGCCAACGTCCTGACTTTC. It yields the protein CAHTWGFGANVLTF.

The rearrangement uses TRBV2 and TRBJ2-5; D might be TRBD1 (6 bases). Deletions cut 8 bases from V and 1 base from J, with 8 bases between. CDR3 length: 12 residues. Germline CDR1 SNHLY, CDR2 FYNNEI. DNA for the CDR3: TGTGCCAGCCGGGACATCCAAGAGACCCAGTACTTC. Translating it yields CASRDIQETQYF. Full variable domain (outside the CDR3, taken from reference TRBV2 and TRBJ2-5): EPEVTQTPSHQVTQMGQEVILRCVPISNHLYFYWYRQILGQKVEFLVSFYNNEISEKSEIFDDQFSVERPDGSNFTLKIRSTKLEDSAMYFCASRDIQETQYFGPGTRLLVL.

The sample holds a few counts of this clone. This chain uses TRBV7-2 with TRBJ2-1; no reliable D call. The length of the CDR3 is 14 residues. The V gene lost 0 bases and the J gene lost 6 bases, with 9 bases spanning the gap. Germline CDR1 is SGHTA and CDR2 is FQGNSA. The CDR3 DNA is TGTGCCAGCAGCTTAGCTCTAGGTTCCAATGAGCAGTTCTTC. Protein: CASSLALGSNEQFF. The full variable domain, completed using reference TRBV7-2 and TRBJ2-1, is GAGVSQSPSNKVTEKGKDVELRCDPISGHTALYWYRQSLGQGLEFLIYFQGNSAPDKSGLPSDRFSAERTGGSVSTLTIQRTQQEDSAVYLCASSLALGSNEQFFGPGTRLTVL.

This clone has more than one count but fewer than ten. The rearrangement joins TRBV27 to TRBJ1-2; D might be TRBD1 (6 bases). The CDR3 runs to 13 residues. The V end lost 3 bases, the J end lost 8 bases, and 13 bases lay between the germline ends. The V gene's germline CDR1 is MNHEY and CDR2 SMNVEV (reference sequence). CDR3 region: CASSFSGVGGYTF. For the CDR3, the DNA is TGTGCCAGCAGTTTTTCAGGGGTAGGCGGCTACACCTTC.

For the CDR3, the DNA is TGTGCCAGCAGTACGACAGGGTTCCACGAGCAGTACTTC. It specifies CASSTTGFHEQYF. The gene calls are TRBV6-2 or TRBV6-3 and TRBJ2-7; 7 nucleotides align to TRBD1. CDR1 is MNHEY, CDR2 SVGEGT, per germline. The CDR3 spans 13 residues. The trim removed 5 bases at V and 5 bases at J, leaving 6 bases unmatched.

This clone was seen a handful of times. This chain joins TRBV6-6 and TRBJ2-7; 7 nucleotides match TRBD1. CDR3 size: 14 residues. V lost 2 bases, J lost 3 bases, and 4 bases stayed unmatched. Germline V CDR1 and CDR2: MNHNY, SVGAGI (reference sequence). The CDR3: CASSYAAGGYEQYF. DNA for the CDR3: TGTGCCAGCAGTTACGCGGCAGGGGGCTACGAGCAGTACTTC.

The CDR3 coding sequence is TGTGCCAGTAGTATAGGTCGCTATAGCAATCAGCCCCAGCATTTT. Amino acid sequence: CASSIGRYSNQPQHF. The chain couples TRBV19 to TRBJ1-5; D is undetermined. Trimming pared 1 base from V and 0 bases from J, leaving 7 bases between. The CDR3 covers 15 residues. CDR1 is LNHDA and CDR2 is SQIVND in the germline V gene (reference sequence).

The table lists this clone with a count of one. J is TRBJ2-6 and V is TRBV18; D might be TRBD2 (5 bases). The CDR3 covers 14 residues. The germline CDR1 and CDR2 sequences are KGHSH and LQKENI. Between the trimmed V and J ends, which lost 7 bases and 2 bases, there was a span of 9 bases. The chain's CDR3 is CASLDFAGANVLTF. DNA for the CDR3: TGTGCCAGCTTGGACTTCGCTGGGGCCAACGTCCTGACTTTC.

CDR3 in amino acids: CASSRDRVGTGELFF. The DNA of the CDR3 is TGCGCCAGCAGCCGGGACAGGGTAGGGACCGGGGAGCTGTTTTTT. The V gene is TRBV5-1, the J gene TRBJ2-2; 9 nucleotides agree with TRBD1. CDR1 is SGHRS, CDR2 YFSETQ, per germline. The CDR3 is 15 amino acids. With V trimmed by 4 bases and J by 5 bases, 6 bases remained unmatched.

This clone was observed a few times. The rearrangement links TRBV5-6 to TRBJ1-2; no clear D. The CDR3 has 14 residues. CDR1 and CDR2 from the germline V gene are SGHDT and YYEEEE. V gave up 2 bases and J gave up 3 bases, with 11 bases separating them. Here the CDR3 reads CASSFVRCDYGYTF. In nucleotides, the CDR3 is TGTGCCAGCAGCTTTGTCCGGTGTGACTATGGCTACACCTTC.

The chain is built from TRBV10-1 and TRBJ1-1; maybe TRBD1 (5 bases). Germline CDR1 reads WNHNN; CDR2 reads SYGVQD (reference sequence). Trimming cost V 4 bases and J 4 bases, with 7 bases left between them. The CDR3 spans 12 residues. The CDR3 DNA follows: TGCGCCAGCAGTGGTACAGGCACTGAAGCTTTCTTT. It translates to CASSGTGTEAFF.

The sample holds one count of this clone. The genes are TRBV5-6 and TRBJ2-1; D is perhaps TRBD1 (5 bases). The CDR3 sequence is 14 residues long. CDR1 SGHDT and CDR2 YYEEEE come from the germline V gene. Trimming stripped 2 bases from V and 4 bases from J, with 10 bases between. In nucleotides, the CDR3 is TGTGCCAGCAGCTTAGGGGCCAGTTACAATGAGCAGTTCTTC. The encoded protein is CASSLGASYNEQFF.

Comments on this clone: The junction differs from germline at one of its ends, possibly a read error. The rearrangement uses TRBV14 and TRBJ1-1; no firm D call. Germline CDR1 and CDR2: SGHDN and FVKESK. This CDR3 spans 13 amino acids. CDR3: CASSKERNTEAFF. The CDR3 DNA reads TGTGCCAGCAGCAAAGAGCGGAACACTGAAGCTTTCTTT.

This clone was detected a few times. The genes are TRBV6-5 and TRBJ1-1, with D maybe TRBD1 (6 bases). The germline V and J ends were trimmed by 10 bases and 6 bases, with 18 bases remaining between them. The CDR3 extends over 13 amino acids. Germline CDR1 MNHEY, CDR2 SVGAGI. CDR3 bases: TGTGCCACCCTAGGGCAGGGGAAGCCTGAAGCTTTCTTT. Residues: CATLGQGKPEAFF.

The gene calls are TRBV28 and TRBJ2-7; 14 nucleotides line up with TRBD2. The V gene's germline CDR1 is MDHEN and CDR2 SYDVKM. The J segment lost 4 bases and the V segment lost 4 bases, leaving 3 bases of the junction unmatched. CDR3 size: 15 residues. Written as DNA, the CDR3 is TGTGCCAGCAGTTCGGGACTAGCGGGAGATTACGAGCAGTACTTC. Protein: CASSSGLAGDYEQYF.

The rearrangement links TRBV9 to TRBJ1-4, with D possibly TRBD1 on 6 matching bases. Trimming shortened V by 0 bases and J by 8 bases, and 11 bases separated the two germline ends. CDR3 length: 14 residues. Per the germline V gene, CDR1 is SGDLS and CDR2 is YYNGEE. CDR3 loop: CASSVGQDAEKLFF. The CDR3 nucleotides read TGTGCCAGCAGCGTAGGACAGGACGCGGAAAAACTGTTTTTT.

This chain links TRBV18 with TRBJ1-1, with TRBD1 identical over 8 bases. In germline, CDR1 is KGHSH, CDR2 LQKENI. The trim removed 11 bases at V and 5 bases at J, leaving 7 bases unmatched. There are 12 residues in the CDR3. The CDR3 nucleotides read TGTGCCGGCACAGGGGGAAGTACTGAAGCTTTCTTT. Protein sequence: CAGTGGSTEAFF.

The chain joins TRBV30 to TRBJ2-7, with TRBD2 identical over 13 bases. The CDR3 extends over 17 amino acids. J was trimmed by 3 bases and V by 1 base; bases with no gene match: 9. The V gene's germline CDR1 is GTSNPN and CDR2 SVGIG (reference sequence). The CDR3 sequence: CAWSAMGLAGTHYEQYF. Here the CDR3 DNA reads TGTGCCTGGAGTGCCATGGGACTAGCGGGGACCCACTACGAGCAGTACTTC.

The rearrangement uses TRBV6-5 and TRBJ2-7; 9 bases fit TRBD2. This CDR3 is built from 16 residues. Trimming removed 0 bases from V and 4 bases from J; junction bases left unmatched: 7. Germline-derived CDR1 and CDR2 are MNHEY and SVGAGI. CDR3 DNA: TGTGCCAGCAGTTACTCGAGTAGCGGGAGTTATTACGAGCAGTACTTC. Its translation is CASSYSSSGSYYEQYF.

The J gene is TRBJ1-4, the V gene TRBV5-1, with unresolved D. This CDR3 is 14 amino acids long. CDR1 is SGHRS and CDR2 is YFSETQ in the germline V gene. V was pared by 4 bases and J by 5 bases, with 12 bases between. CDR3 nucleotides: TGCGCCAGCAGCACCGGCCAGGAAAATGAAAAACTGTTTTTT. Protein sequence: CASSTGQENEKLFF.

J is TRBJ2-7 and V is TRBV5-4, with a weak D call TRBD2 (5 bases). V was shortened by 5 bases and J by 0 bases, with 12 bases between the two germline ends. The CDR3 consists of 14 residues. Germline assignment: CDR1 SGHNT and CDR2 YYREEE (reference sequence). The CDR3 here is CASSRTGSSYEQYF. The CDR3 nucleotides are TGTGCCAGCAGTCGGACGGGGAGCTCCTACGAGCAGTACTTC.

The V and J genes are TRBV27 and TRBJ2-1; TRBD2 aligns across 15 bases. The J segment lost 6 bases and the V segment lost 5 bases, leaving 8 bases of the junction unmatched. This CDR3 comprises 17 residues. Germline V gives CDR1 MNHEY, CDR2 SMNVEV (reference sequence). CDR3 nucleotide sequence: TGTGCCAGCAGTCCCTCTTGGACTAGCGGGAGGGTCAATGAGCAGTTCTTC. Amino acid sequence: CASSPSWTSGRVNEQFF.

This clone was counted between two and nine times. The gene calls are TRBV5-4 and TRBJ1-2, with 9 bases matching TRBD1. V lost 2 bases, J lost 5 bases, and 4 bases stayed unmatched. The V gene's germline CDR1 is SGHNT and CDR2 YYREEE (reference sequence). This CDR3 spans 14 amino acids. The CDR3 DNA reads as TGTGCCAGCAGCTTAGGGACAGGGAGGTATGGCTACACCTTC. Its protein is CASSLGTGRYGYTF.